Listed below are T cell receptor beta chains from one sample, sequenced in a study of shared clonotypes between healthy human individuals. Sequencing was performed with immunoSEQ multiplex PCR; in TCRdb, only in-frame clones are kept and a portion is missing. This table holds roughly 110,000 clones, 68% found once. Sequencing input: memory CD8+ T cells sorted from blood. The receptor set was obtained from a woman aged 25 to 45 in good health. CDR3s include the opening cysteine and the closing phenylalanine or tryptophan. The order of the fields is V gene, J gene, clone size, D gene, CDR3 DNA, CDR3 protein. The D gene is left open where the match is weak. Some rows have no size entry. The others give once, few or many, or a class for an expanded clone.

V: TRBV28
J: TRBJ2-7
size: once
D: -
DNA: TGTGCCAGCGCCCGAGGGGGACTTTTGGACGAGCAGTACTTC
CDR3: CASARGGLLDEQYF

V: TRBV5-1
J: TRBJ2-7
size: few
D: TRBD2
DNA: TGCGCCAGCAGCCAGACTAGCGAGCCCTACGAGCAGTACTTC
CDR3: CASSQTSEPYEQYF

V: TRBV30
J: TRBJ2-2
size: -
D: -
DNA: TGTGCCTGGAGTGTGGGGGGACTCAACACCGGGGAGCTGTTTTTT
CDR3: CAWSVGGLNTGELFF

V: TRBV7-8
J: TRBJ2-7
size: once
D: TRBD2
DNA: TGTGCCAGCAGCCCGTCCAAGGGCGGGAGTAGGTACGAGCAGTACTTC
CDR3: CASSPSKGGSRYEQYF

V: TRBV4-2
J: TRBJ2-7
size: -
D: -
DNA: TGTGCCAGCACCCCACCCGGGAGAAGCTCCTACGAGCAGTACTTC
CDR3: CASTPPGRSSYEQYF

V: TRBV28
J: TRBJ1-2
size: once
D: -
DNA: TGTGCCAGCACTTCATGGGGCGGAGCAACACTTTATGGCTACACCTTC
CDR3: CASTSWGGATLYGYTF

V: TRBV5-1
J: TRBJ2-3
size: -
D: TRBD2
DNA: TGCGCCAGCAGCTTGTTTGCGGGGGTGGGCACAGATACGCAGTATTTT
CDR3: CASSLFAGVGTDTQYF

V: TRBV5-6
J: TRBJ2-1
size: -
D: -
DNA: TGTGCCAGCAGCTTGAGTGACTTTTCGGAGATCTTC
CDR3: CASSLSDFSEIF

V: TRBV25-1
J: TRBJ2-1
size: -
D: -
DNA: TGTGCCAGCGGACCGGCGGACAGTGGCAATGAGCAGTTCTTC
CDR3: CASGPADSGNEQFF

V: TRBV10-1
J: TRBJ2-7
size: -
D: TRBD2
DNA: TGCGCCAGCAGTGCAGCGGGAGCGAGGTACGAGCAGTACTTC
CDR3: CASSAAGARYEQYF

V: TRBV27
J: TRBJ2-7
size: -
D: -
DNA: TGTGCCAGCAGTCTAACGAAATCCTACGAGCAGTACTTC
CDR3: CASSLTKSYEQYF

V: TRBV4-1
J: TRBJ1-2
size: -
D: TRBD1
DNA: TGCGCCAGCAGCCAAATTCCAGGGGGCTTGAATGGCTACACCTTC
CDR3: CASSQIPGGLNGYTF

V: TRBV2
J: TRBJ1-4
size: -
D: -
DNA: TGTGCCAGCAGCCCCGTGGACCTTAATGAAAAACTGTTTTTT
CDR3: CASSPVDLNEKLFF

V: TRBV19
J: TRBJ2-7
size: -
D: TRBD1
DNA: TGTGCCAGTAGCCTGACAGGGTACTACGAGCAGTACTTC
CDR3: CASSLTGYYEQYF

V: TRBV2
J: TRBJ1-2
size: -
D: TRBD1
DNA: TGTGCCAGCAGTTCGACAGGGGACTATGGCTACACCTTC
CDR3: CASSSTGDYGYTF

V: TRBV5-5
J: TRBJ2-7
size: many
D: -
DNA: TGTGCCAGCAGCTTGGATGGATCCCGCTCCTACGAGCAGTACTTC
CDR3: CASSLDGSRSYEQYF

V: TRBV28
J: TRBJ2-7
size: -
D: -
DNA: TGTGCCAGCCATCAGGGAGCGCGCTCCTACGAGCAGTACTTC
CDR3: CASHQGARSYEQYF

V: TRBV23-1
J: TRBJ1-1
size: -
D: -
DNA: TGCGCCAGCGGCTGCCGCTGGATTATTCCTGAAGCTTTCTTT
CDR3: CASGCRWIIPEAFF

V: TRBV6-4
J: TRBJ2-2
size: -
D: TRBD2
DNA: TGTGCCAGCAGTTTTGCGGGAGAATCTGGGGAGCTGTTTTTT
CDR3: CASSFAGESGELFF

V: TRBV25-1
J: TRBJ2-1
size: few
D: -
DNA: TGTGCCAGCAGTGGTAAATCGGGACACCCGTACAATGAGCAGTTCTTC
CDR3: CASSGKSGHPYNEQFF

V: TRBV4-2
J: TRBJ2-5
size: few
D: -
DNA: TGTGCCAGCAGCCCAGGGGAAGAATATGAGACCCAGTACTTC
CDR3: CASSPGEEYETQYF

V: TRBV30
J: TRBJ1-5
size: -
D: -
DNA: TGTGCCTGGAAGGACAGCTCGGGGGGGGATAGCAATCAGCCCCAGCATTTT
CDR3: CAWKDSSGGDSNQPQHF

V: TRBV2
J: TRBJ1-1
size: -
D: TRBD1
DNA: TGTGCCAGCAGTGGGGACAGGGGGCTCCGCAGGGGCACTGAAGCTTTCTTT
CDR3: CASSGDRGLRRGTEAFF

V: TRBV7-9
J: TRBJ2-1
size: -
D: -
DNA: TGTGCCAGCAGCTTAGCTACGGGCTTAGTGGGCTACAATGAGCAGTTCTTC
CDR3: CASSLATGLVGYNEQFF

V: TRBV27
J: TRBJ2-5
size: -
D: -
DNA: TGTGCCAGCAGTCACCTCGGGGGACTCGAGGAGACCCAGTACTTC
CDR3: CASSHLGGLEETQYF

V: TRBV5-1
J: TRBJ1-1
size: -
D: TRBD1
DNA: TGCGCCAGCAGCTGGACGGGGACAGGGAACACTGAAGCTTTCTTT
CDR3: CASSWTGTGNTEAFF

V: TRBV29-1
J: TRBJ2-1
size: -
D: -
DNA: TGCAGCGTTGAAGAAACTAACACCCCGTACCGGGAGCAGTTCTTC
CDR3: CSVEETNTPYREQFF

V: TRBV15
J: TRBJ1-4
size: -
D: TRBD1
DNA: TGTGCCACCAGCAGAATAAACGGCAGGGGGCAGGCAACTAATGAAAAACTGTTTTTT
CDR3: CATSRINGRGQATNEKLFF

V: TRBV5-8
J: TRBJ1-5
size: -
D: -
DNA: TGTGCCAGCAGCTTGGGACAGCTCAATCAGCCCCAGCATTTT
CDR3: CASSLGQLNQPQHF

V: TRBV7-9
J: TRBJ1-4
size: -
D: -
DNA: TGTGCCAGCAGCTTAGCGTCCGCCGAGTGGGAAAAACTGTTTTTT
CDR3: CASSLASAEWEKLFF

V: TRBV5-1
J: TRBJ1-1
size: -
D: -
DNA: TGCGCCAGCAGCGCAAAACAGGGCCGGAACACTGAAGCTTTCTTT
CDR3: CASSAKQGRNTEAFF

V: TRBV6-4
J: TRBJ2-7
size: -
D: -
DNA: TGTGCCAGCAGTGAGTTAGGCGGGGACTCCTACGAGCAGTACTTC
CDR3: CASSELGGDSYEQYF

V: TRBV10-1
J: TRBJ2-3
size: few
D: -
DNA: TGCGCCAGCGCCTACAGCACAGATACGCAGTATTTT
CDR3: CASAYSTDTQYF

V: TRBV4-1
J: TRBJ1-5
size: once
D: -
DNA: TGCGCCAGCAGCTTAGGAGGGGGTAATCAGCCCCAGCATTTT
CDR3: CASSLGGGNQPQHF

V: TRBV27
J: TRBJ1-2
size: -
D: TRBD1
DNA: TGTGCCAGCAGCCCCACAGGGGGCGCAGCCTTTCACTATGGCTACACCTTC
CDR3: CASSPTGGAAFHYGYTF

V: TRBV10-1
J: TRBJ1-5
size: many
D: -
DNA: TGCGCCAGCAGTGAAGGCGGCGCCGGGCAGCCCCAGCATTTT
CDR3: CASSEGGAGQPQHF

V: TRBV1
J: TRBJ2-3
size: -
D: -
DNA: TGCACCGTAGCGGCTAGCGCCTCTAGCACAGATACGCAGTATTTT
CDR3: CTVAASASSTDTQYF

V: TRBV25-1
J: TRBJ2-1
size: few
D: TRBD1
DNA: TGTGCCAGCAGTGCGAACCGGGACAGAGAATACAATGAGCAGTTCTTC
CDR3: CASSANRDREYNEQFF

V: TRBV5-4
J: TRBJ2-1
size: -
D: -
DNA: TGTGCCAGCAGTACCGGGACAAAGCAGTTCTTC
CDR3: CASSTGTKQFF

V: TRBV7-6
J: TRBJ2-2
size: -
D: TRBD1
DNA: TGTGCCAGCAGCCTTGCAGGGGGTGAGGCCGGGGAGCTGTTTTTT
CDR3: CASSLAGGEAGELFF

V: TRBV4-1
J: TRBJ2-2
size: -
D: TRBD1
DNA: TGCGCCAGCAGCCCCCTGGGACAGGGTGGTGGTACCGGGGAGCTGTTTTTT
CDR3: CASSPLGQGGGTGELFF

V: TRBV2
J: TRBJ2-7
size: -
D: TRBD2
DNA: TGTGCCAGCAGTGTACGGGAGGGCTCCTACGAGCAGTACTTC
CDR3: CASSVREGSYEQYF

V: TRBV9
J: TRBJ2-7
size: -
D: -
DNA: TGTGCCAGCAGCCCCGAACTAGGAGGGATCGAGCAGTACTTC
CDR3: CASSPELGGIEQYF

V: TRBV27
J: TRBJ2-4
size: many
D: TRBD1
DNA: TGTGCCAGCAGTGAGACAGGGGGTTTCTTTGACATTCAGTACTTC
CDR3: CASSETGGFFDIQYF

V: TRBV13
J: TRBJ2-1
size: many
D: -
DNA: TGTGCCAGCAGCTTTTTTGGTGGGAGCCCCTACAATGAGCAGTTCTTC
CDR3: CASSFFGGSPYNEQFF